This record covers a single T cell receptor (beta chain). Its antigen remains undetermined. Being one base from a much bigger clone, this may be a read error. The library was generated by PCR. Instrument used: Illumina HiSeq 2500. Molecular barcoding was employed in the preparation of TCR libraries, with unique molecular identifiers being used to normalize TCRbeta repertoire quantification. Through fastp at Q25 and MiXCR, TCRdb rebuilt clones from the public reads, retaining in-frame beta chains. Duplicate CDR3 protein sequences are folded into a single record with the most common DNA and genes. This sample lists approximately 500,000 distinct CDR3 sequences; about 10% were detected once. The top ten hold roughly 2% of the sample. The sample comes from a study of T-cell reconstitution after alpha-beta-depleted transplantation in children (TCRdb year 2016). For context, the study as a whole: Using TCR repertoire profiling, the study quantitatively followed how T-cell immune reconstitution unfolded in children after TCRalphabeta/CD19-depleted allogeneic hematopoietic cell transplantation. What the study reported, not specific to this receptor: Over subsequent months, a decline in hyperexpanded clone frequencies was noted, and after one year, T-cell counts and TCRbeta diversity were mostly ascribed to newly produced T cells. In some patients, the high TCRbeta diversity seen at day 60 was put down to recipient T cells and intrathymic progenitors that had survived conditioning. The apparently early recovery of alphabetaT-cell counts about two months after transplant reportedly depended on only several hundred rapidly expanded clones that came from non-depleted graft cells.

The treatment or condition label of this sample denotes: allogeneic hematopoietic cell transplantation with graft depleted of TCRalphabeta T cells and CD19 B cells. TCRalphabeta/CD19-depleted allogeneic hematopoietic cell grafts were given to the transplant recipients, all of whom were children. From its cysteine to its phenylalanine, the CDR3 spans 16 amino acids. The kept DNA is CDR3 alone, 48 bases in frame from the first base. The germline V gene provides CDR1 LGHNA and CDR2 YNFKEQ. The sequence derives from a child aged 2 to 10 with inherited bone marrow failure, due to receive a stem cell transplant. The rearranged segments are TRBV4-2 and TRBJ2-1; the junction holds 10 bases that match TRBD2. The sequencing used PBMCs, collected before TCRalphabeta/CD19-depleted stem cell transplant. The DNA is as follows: TGTGCCAGCACCCAAGATAGGAGCGGGAGGGTTCGGGAGCAGTTCTTC. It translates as CASTQDRSGRVREQFF.